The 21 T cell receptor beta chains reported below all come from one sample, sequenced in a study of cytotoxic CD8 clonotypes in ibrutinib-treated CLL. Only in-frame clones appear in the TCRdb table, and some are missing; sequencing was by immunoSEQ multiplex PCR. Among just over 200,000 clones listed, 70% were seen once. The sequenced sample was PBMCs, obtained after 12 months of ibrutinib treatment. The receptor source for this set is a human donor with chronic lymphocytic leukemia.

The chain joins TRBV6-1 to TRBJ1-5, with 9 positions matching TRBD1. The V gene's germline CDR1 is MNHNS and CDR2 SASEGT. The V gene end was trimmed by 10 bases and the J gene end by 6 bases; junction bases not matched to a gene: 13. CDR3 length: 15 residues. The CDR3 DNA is TGTGCCATCGGAGGACAGGGGACCGCGAGTCAGCCCCAGCATTTT. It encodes CAIGGQGTASQPQHF.

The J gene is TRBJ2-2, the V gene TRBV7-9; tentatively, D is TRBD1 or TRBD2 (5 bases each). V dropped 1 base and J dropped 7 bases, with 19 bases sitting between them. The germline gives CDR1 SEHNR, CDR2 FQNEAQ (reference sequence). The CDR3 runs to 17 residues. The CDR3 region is CASSLVGRDLGVGELFF. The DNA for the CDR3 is TGTGCCAGCAGCTTAGTTGGCCGGGACCTGGGGGTCGGGGAGCTGTTTTTT.

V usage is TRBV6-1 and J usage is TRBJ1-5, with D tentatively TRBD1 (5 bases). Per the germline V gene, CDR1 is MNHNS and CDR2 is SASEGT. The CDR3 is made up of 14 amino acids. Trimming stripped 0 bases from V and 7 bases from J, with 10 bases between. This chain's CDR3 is CASSEALGGQPQHF. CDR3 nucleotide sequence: TGTGCCAGCAGTGAAGCGCTGGGGGGGCAGCCCCAGCATTTT.

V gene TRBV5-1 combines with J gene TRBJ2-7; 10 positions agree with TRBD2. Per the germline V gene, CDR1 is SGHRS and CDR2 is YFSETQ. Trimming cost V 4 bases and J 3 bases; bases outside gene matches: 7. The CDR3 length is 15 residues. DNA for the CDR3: TGCGCCAGCAGCCTAACTAGCGGGGCTAACTACGAGCAGTACTTC. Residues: CASSLTSGANYEQYF.

CDR3 loop: CAWSVQGDTQYF. The DNA for the CDR3 is TGTGCCTGGAGTGTACAGGGTGATACGCAGTATTTT. This chain joins TRBV30 and TRBJ2-3; tentative D call: TRBD1 (6 bases). The CDR3 contains 12 residues. V lost 0 bases to trimming and J lost 6 bases, with 7 bases between them. Per germline, CDR1 GTSNPN and CDR2 SVGIG (reference sequence).

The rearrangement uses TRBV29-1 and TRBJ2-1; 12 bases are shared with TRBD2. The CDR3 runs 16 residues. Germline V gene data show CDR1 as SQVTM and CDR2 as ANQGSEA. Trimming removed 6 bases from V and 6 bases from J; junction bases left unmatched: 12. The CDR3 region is CSVDRGLAGYSNEQFF. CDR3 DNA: TGCAGCGTGGACAGAGGACTAGCGGGATATAGCAATGAGCAGTTCTTC.

CDR3 sequence: CASSQEDKSNQPQHF. The CDR3, as DNA: TGCGCCAGCAGCCAAGAGGACAAAAGCAATCAGCCCCAGCATTTT. This sequence joins TRBV4-1 and TRBJ1-5, with D possibly being TRBD1 (5 bases). CDR3 length: 15 amino acids. The V and J ends lost 0 bases and 1 base respectively, with 7 bases between them. Germline-derived CDR1 and CDR2 are MGHRA and YSYEKL.

Written as DNA, the CDR3 is TGTGCCAGCAGCTTAGCGGGAGTAAACACCGGGGAGCTGTTTTTT. Translating it yields CASSLAGVNTGELFF. This chain uses TRBV7-3 with TRBJ2-2; 7 nucleotides line up with TRBD2. CDR3 length equals 15 residues. From germline, CDR1 is SGHTA and CDR2 FQGTGA. The ends lost 2 bases at V and 2 bases at J; junction bases unmatched: 2.

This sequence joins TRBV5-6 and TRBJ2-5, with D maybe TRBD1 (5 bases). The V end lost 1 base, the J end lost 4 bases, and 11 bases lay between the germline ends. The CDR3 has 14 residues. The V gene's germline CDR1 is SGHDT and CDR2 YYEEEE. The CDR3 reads CASSLLQDLETQYF. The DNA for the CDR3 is TGTGCCAGCAGCTTGTTACAGGACCTAGAGACCCAGTACTTC.

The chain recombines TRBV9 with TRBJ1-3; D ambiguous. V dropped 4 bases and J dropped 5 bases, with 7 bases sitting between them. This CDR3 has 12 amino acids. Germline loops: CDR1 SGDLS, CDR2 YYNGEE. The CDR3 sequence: CASSTERNTIYF. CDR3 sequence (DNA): TGTGCCAGCAGCACAGAGAGAAACACCATATATTTT.

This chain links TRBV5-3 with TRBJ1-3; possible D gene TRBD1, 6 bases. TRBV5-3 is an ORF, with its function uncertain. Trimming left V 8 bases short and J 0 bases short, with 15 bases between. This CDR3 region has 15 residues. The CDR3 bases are TGTGCCAGCCGGGGGGCGGTCTCCTCTGGAAACACCATATATTTT. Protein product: CASRGAVSSGNTIYF.

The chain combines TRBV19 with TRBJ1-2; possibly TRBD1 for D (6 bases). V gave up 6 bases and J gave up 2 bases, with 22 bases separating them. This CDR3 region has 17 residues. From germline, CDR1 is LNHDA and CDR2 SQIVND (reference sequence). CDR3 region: CASRESTTGSWNYGYTF. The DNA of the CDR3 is TGTGCCAGTAGGGAGAGCACGACAGGATCCTGGAACTATGGCTACACCTTC.

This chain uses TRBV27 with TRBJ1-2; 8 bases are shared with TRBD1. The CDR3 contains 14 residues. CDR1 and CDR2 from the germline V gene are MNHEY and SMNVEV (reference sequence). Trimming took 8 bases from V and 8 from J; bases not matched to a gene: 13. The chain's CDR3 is CASGRDRLVLGYTF. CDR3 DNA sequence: TGTGCCAGCGGCCGGGACAGGCTCGTTTTGGGCTACACCTTC.

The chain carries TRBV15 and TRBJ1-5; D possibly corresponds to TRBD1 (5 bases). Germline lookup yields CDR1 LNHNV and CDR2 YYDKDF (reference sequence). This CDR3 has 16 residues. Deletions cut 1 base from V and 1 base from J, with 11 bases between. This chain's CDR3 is CATSRGGRLSNQPQHF. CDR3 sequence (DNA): TGTGCCACCAGCAGAGGGGGCAGACTAAGCAATCAGCCCCAGCATTTT. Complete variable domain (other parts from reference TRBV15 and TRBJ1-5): DAMVIQNPRYQVTQFGKPVTLSCSQTLNHNVMYWYQQKSSQAPKLLFHYYDKDFNNEADTPDNFQSRRPNTSFCFLDIRSPGLGDTAMYLCATSRGGRLSNQPQHFGDGTRLSIL.

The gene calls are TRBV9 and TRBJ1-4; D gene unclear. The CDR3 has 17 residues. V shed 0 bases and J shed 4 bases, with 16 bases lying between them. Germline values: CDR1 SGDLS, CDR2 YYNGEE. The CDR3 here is CASSVERSVSLNEKLFF. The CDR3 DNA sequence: TGTGCCAGCAGCGTAGAGCGGTCGGTTTCCCTTAATGAAAAACTGTTTTTT.

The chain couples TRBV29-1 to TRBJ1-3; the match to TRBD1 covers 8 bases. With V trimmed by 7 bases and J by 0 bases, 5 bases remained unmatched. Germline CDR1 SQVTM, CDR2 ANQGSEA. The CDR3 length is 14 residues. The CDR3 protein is CSAGQGNSGNTIYF. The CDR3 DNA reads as TGCAGCGCTGGACAGGGAAACTCTGGAAACACCATATATTTT.

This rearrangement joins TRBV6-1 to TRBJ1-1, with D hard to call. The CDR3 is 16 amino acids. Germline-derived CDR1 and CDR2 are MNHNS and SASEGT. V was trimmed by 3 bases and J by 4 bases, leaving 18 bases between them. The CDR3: CASSDIFGSTGTEAFF. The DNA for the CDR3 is TGTGCCAGCAGTGACATCTTCGGCTCGACGGGCACTGAAGCTTTCTTT.

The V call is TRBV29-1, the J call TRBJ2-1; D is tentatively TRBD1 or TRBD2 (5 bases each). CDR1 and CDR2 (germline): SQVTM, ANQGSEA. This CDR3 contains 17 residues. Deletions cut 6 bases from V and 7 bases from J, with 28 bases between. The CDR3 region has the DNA TGCAGCGTCACGTGGTTTGAGGGGCGCCACCGGGGTAATGAGCAGTTCTTC. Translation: CSVTWFEGRHRGNEQFF.

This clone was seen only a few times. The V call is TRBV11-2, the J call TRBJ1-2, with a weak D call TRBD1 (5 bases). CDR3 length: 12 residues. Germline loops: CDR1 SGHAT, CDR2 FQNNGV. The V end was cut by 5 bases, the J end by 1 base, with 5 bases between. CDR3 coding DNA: TGTGCCAGCAGCGGGGGTAACTATGGCTACACCTTC. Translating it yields CASSGGNYGYTF.

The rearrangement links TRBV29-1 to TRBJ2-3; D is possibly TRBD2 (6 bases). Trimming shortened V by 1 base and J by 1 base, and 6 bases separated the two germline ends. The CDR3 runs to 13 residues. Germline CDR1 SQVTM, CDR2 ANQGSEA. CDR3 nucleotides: TGCAGCGTTGAAGCTAGCGGCACAGATACGCAGTATTTT. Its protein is CSVEASGTDTQYF.

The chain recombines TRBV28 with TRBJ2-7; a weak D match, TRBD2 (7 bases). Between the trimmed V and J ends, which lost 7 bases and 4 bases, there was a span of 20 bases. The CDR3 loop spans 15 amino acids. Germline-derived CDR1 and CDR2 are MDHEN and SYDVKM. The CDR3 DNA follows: TGTGCCAGCACCTCCCGGGGGCGGGAGAAGTACGAGCAGTACTTC. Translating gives CASTSRGREKYEQYF.